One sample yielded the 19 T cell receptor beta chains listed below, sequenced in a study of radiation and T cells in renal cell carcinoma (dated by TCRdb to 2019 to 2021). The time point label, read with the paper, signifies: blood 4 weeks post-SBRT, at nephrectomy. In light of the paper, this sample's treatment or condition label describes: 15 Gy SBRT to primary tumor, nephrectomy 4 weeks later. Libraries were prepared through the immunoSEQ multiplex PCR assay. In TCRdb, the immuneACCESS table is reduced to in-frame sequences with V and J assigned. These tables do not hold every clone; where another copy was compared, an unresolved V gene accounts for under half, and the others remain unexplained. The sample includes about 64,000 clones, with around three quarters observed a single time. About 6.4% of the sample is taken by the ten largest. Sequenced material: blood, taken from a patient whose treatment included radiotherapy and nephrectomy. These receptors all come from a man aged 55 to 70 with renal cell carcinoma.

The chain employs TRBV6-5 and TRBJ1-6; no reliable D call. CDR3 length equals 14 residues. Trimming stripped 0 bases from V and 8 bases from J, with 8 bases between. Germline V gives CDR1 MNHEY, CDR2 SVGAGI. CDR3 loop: CASSYSYEDSPLHF. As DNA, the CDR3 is TGTGCCAGCAGTTACTCGTATGAGGATTCACCCCTCCACTTT.

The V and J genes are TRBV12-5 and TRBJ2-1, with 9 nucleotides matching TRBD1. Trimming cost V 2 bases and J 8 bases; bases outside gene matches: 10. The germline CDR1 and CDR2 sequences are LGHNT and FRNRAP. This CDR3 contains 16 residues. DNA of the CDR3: TGTGCTAGTGGTTTGCCATCCCGGGGACAGGGCGATGAGCAGTTCTTC. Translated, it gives CASGLPSRGQGDEQFF.

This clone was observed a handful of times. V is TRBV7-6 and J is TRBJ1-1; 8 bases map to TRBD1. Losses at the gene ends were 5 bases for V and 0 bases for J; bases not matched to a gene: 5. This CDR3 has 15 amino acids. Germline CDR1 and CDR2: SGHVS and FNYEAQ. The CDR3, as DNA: TGTGCCAGCAGCCACGGGACAGGTGTGAACACTGAAGCTTTCTTT. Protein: CASSHGTGVNTEAFF.

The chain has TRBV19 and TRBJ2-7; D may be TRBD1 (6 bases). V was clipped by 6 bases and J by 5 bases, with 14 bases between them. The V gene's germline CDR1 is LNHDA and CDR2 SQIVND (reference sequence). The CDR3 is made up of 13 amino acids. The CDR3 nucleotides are TGTGCCAGTAGAACAAACAGGGACGACGAGCAGTACTTC. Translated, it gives CASRTNRDDEQYF.

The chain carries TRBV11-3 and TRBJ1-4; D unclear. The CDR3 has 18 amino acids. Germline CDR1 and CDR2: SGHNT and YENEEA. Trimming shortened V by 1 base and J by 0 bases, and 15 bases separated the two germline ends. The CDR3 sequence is CASSLGSGSYATNEKLFF. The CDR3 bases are TGTGCCAGCAGCTTAGGATCGGGCAGCTACGCAACTAATGAAAAACTGTTTTTT.

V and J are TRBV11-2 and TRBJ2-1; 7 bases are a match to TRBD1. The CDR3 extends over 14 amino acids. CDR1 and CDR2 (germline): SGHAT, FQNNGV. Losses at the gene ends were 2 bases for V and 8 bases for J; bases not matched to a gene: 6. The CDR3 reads CASSLFRGRDEQFF. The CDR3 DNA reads TGTGCCAGCAGCTTATTTAGGGGGCGCGATGAGCAGTTCTTC.

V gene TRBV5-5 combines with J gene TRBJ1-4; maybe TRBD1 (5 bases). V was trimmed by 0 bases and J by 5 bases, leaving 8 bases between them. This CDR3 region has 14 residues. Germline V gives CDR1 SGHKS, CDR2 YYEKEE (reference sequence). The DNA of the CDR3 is TGTGCCAGCAGCTTGGAGCGGGGGAATGAAAAACTGTTTTTT. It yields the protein CASSLERGNEKLFF.

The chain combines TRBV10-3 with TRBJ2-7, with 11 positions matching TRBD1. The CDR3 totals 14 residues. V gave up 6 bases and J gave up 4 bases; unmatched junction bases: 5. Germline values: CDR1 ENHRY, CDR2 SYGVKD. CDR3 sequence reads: CAISRGQGVYEQYV. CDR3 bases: TGTGCCATCAGCCGGGGACAGGGGGTTTACGAGCAGTACGTC.

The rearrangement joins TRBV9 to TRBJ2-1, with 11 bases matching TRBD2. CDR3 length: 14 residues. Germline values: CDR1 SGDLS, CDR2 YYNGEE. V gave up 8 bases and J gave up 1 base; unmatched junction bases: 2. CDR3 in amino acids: CASGTSGSYNEQFF. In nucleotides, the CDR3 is TGTGCCAGTGGGACTAGCGGTTCCTACAATGAGCAGTTCTTC.

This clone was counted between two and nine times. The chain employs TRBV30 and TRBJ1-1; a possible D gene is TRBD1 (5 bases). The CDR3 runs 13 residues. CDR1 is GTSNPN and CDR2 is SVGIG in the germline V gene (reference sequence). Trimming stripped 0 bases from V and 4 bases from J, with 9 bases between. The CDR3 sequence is CAWSVQVGTEAFF. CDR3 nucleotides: TGTGCCTGGAGTGTACAGGTGGGCACTGAAGCTTTCTTT.

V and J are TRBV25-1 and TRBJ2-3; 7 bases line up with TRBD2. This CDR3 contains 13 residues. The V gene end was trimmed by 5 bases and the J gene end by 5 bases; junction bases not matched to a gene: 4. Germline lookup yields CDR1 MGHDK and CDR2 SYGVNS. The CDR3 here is CASSPGGLDTQYF. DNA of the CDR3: TGTGCCAGCAGTCCCGGGGGGTTAGATACGCAGTATTTT.

The CDR3 nucleotides read TGTGCCATCAGTGAGTTTACAGAAAGTACCTACGAGCAGTACTTC. As protein: CAISEFTESTYEQYF. This chain connects TRBV10-3 to TRBJ2-7; no firm D call. This CDR3 spans 15 amino acids. The V end was cut by 1 base, the J end by 2 bases, with 12 bases between. Germline V lookup: CDR1 ENHRY, CDR2 SYGVKD.

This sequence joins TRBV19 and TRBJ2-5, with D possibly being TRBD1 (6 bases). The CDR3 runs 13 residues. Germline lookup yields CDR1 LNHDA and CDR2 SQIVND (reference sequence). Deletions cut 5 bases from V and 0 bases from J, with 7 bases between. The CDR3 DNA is TGTGCCAGTAGTGACAGGTACCAAGAGACCCAGTACTTC. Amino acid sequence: CASSDRYQETQYF.

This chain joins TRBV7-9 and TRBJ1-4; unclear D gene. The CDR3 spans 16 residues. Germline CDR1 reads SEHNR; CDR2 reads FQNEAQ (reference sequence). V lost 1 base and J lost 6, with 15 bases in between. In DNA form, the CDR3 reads TGTGCCAGCAGCTTAGGGGCCCTAGGAGTCCATGAAAAACTGTTTTTT. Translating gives CASSLGALGVHEKLFF.

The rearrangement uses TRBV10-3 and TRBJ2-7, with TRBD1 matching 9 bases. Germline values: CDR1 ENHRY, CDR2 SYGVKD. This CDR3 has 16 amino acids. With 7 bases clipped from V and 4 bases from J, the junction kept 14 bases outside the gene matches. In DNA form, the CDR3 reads TGTGCCATCACCTCAGGTACAGGGGGCCTCGGGTACGAGCAGTACTTC. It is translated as CAITSGTGGLGYEQYF.

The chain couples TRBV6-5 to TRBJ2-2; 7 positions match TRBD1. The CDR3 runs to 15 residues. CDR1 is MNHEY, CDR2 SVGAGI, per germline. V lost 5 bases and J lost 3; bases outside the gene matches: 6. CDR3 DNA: TGTGCCAGCAGTAAAACAGGGGTCTACACCGGGGAGCTGTTTTTT. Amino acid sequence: CASSKTGVYTGELFF.

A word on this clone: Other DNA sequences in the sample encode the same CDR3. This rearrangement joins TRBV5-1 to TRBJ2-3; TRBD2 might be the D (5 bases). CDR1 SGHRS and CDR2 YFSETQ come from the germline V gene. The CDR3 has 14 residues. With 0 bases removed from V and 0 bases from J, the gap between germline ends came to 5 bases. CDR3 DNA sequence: TGCGCCAGCAGCTTGGGGACTAGCACAGATACGCAGTATTTT. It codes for CASSLGTSTDTQYF.

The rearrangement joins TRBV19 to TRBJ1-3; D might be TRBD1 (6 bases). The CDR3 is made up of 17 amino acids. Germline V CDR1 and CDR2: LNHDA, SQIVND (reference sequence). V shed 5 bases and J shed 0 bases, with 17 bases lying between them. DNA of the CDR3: TGTGCCAGTAGTCCTATGGACAGTCTCAGCTCTGGAAACACCATATATTTT. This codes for CASSPMDSLSSGNTIYF.

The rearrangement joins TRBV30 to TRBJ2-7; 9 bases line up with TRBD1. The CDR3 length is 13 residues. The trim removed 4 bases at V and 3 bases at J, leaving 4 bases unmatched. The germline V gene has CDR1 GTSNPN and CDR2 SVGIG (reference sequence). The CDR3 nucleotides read TGTGCCTGGACCAGACAGGGGGGCTACGAGCAGTACTTC. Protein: CAWTRQGGYEQYF. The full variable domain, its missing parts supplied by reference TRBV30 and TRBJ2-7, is SQTIHQWPATLVQPVGSPLSLECTVEGTSNPNLYWYRQAAGRGLQLLFYSVGIGQISSEVPQNLSASRPQDRQFILSSKKLLLSDSGFYLCAWTRQGGYEQYFGPGTRLTVT.